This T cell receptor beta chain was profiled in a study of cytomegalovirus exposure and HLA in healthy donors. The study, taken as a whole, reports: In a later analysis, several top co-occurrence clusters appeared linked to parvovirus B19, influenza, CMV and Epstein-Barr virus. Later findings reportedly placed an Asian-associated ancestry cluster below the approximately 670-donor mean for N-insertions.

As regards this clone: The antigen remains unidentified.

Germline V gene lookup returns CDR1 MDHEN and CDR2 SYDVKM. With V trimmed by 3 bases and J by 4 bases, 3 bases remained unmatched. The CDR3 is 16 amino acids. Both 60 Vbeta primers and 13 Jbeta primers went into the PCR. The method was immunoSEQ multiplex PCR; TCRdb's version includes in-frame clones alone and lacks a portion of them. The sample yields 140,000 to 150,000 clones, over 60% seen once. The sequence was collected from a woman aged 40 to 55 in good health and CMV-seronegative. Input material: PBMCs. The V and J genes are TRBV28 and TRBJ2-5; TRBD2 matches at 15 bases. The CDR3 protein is CASSLGTSGGLETQYF. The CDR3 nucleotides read TGTGCCAGCAGTTTGGGGACTAGCGGGGGGTTAGAGACCCAGTACTTC.